A single sample is the source of the 31 T cell receptor beta chains below, sequenced in a study of PD-1 blockade in classical Hodgkin lymphoma (TCRdb year 2020). The time point label for this specimen denotes: newly diagnosed, previously untreated cHL patient sample. Libraries were prepared through the immunoSEQ multiplex PCR assay. The source is immuneACCESS, and TCRdb retained only in-frame sequences with V and J called. Part of the clones is not carried over; for the studies checked, unresolved V genes explain less than half of this, and the remainder is unexplained. The sample table lists 45,000 or so clones, approximately 91% of them with a count of one. The top ten hold over 4% of the sample. The specimen sequenced was peripheral blood mononuclear cells (PBMCs). The origin of the receptors is a human donor with classical Hodgkin lymphoma.

The genes are TRBV6-5 and TRBJ1-2; 7 bases match TRBD1. The CDR3 has 13 residues. Germline V gene lookup returns CDR1 MNHEY and CDR2 SVGAGI. Trimming took 2 bases from V and 5 from J; bases not matched to a gene: 2. CDR3: CASSYKGAYGYTF. CDR3 nucleotide sequence: TGTGCCAGCAGTTACAAGGGGGCATATGGCTACACCTTC.

V and J are TRBV6-1 and TRBJ1-3; no clear D gene. The CDR3 sequence is 15 residues long. Germline V gene lookup returns CDR1 MNHNS and CDR2 SASEGT. With 3 bases removed from V and 0 bases from J, the gap between germline ends came to 9 bases. CDR3 loop: CASSELYYSGNTIYF. The CDR3 coding sequence is TGTGCCAGCAGTGAGCTCTATTACTCTGGAAACACCATATATTTT.

The chain uses TRBV7-9 and TRBJ2-1, with D uncertain. In germline, CDR1 is SEHNR, CDR2 FQNEAQ (reference sequence). Between the trimmed V and J ends, which lost 10 bases and 6 bases, there was a span of 13 bases. This CDR3 has 12 residues. CDR3 loop: CAITNPSNEQFF. Here the CDR3 DNA reads TGTGCCATCACGAACCCTAGCAATGAGCAGTTCTTC. Full variable domain (rest looked up from reference TRBV7-9 and TRBJ2-1): DTGVSQNPRHKITKRGQNVTFRCDPISEHNRLYWYRQTLGQGPEFLTYFQNEAQLEKSRLLSDRFSAERPKGSFSTLEIQRTEQGDSAMYLCAITNPSNEQFFGPGTRLTVL.

This chain links TRBV7-9 with TRBJ2-6, with unresolved D. The V and J ends lost 11 bases and 4 bases respectively, with 15 bases between them. The CDR3 sequence is 14 residues long. Germline-derived CDR1 and CDR2 are SEHNR and FQNEAQ (reference sequence). The CDR3 nucleotides read TGTGCCCTTACACATCCGTCAGGGGCCAACGTCCTGACTTTC. Its protein product is CALTHPSGANVLTF. Full variable domain (outside the CDR3, taken from reference TRBV7-9 and TRBJ2-6): DTGVSQNPRHKITKRGQNVTFRCDPISEHNRLYWYRQTLGQGPEFLTYFQNEAQLEKSRLLSDRFSAERPKGSFSTLEIQRTEQGDSAMYLCALTHPSGANVLTFGAGSRLTVL.

The chain has TRBV2 and TRBJ2-1; D gene ambiguous. The CDR3 sequence is 15 residues long. V dropped 4 bases and J dropped 2 bases, with 12 bases sitting between them. Germline loops: CDR1 SNHLY, CDR2 FYNNEI. The DNA for the CDR3 is TGTGCCAGCAGTGTCGGGCTATCCCCCTACAATGAGCAGTTCTTC. Translation: CASSVGLSPYNEQFF.

Notes on this clone: A read error may account for a junction end that differs from germline. CDR3 nucleotide sequence: TGCGCCAGCAGCCAAGAGGTGGGTTTGGTGCCCCTGCTGAATTTT. Its protein product is CASSQEVGLVPLLNF. The chain links TRBV4-1 to TRBJ2-3; D is ambiguous. This CDR3 has 15 amino acids. Germline-derived CDR1 and CDR2 are MGHRA and YSYEKL.

V is TRBV21-1 and J is TRBJ2-7; TRBD2, the table's D call, lacks a check against the DNA. TRBV21-1 is listed as a pseudogene. This CDR3 has 15 residues. DNA for the CDR3: TGTGCCAGCAGCAAATTGGTGAGCGGGGACTACGAGCAGTACGTC. Protein sequence: CASSKLVSGDYEQYV.

The J gene is TRBJ2-7, the V gene TRBV21-1; TRBD2 is taken as the D call from the table, unchecked against the DNA. TRBV21-1 is a pseudogene locus. The CDR3 is made up of 13 amino acids. For the CDR3, the DNA is TGTGCCAGCAGCACCGGGATAGTTGGCGAGCAGTACGTC. Translated, it gives CASSTGIVGEQYV.

This sequence joins TRBV19 and TRBJ2-1; no definite D call. Trimming shortened V by 4 bases and J by 3 bases, and 7 bases separated the two germline ends. CDR3 size: 13 residues. CDR1 LNHDA and CDR2 SQIVND come from the germline V gene (reference sequence). CDR3: CASSTTDYNEQFF. In DNA form, the CDR3 reads TGTGCCAGTAGTACCACGGACTACAATGAGCAGTTCTTC.

The genes are TRBV5-1 and TRBJ2-3, with 7 nucleotides matching TRBD2. This CDR3 contains 16 residues. Trimming removed 5 bases from V and 2 bases from J; junction bases left unmatched: 11. CDR1 is SGHRS, CDR2 YFSETQ, per germline. In nucleotides, the CDR3 is TGCGCCAGCAGTCCCACAGCGGGGTGGGACACAGATACGCAGTATTTT. It is translated as CASSPTAGWDTDTQYF.

With respect to this clone: The identical CDR3 is also encoded by other nucleotide sequences in the sample. The chain uses TRBV4-2 and TRBJ1-1; 7 bases are shared with TRBD1. This CDR3 has 14 amino acids. Trimming at V came to 5 bases and at J to 5 bases, leaving 8 bases not matched to a gene. The germline V gene encodes CDR1 LGHNA and CDR2 YNFKEQ. DNA of the CDR3: TGTGCCAGCAGCGTGTCCGGGACAGTAACTGAAGCTTTCTTT. It yields the protein CASSVSGTVTEAFF.

In this sample, this clone turned up a few times. The rearrangement uses TRBV28 and TRBJ1-5, with D hard to call. CDR3 length: 12 amino acids. Deletions cut 4 bases from V and 9 bases from J, with 10 bases between. Germline V gene sequence: CDR1 MDHEN, CDR2 SYDVKM. CDR3 DNA: TGTGCCAGCAGTTATGGGCTCCCGCCCCAGCATTTT. Translated, it gives CASSYGLPPQHF.

The rearrangement joins TRBV6-6 to TRBJ2-7, with D unclear. There are 13 residues in the CDR3. Germline V CDR1 and CDR2: MNHNY, SVGAGI (reference sequence). V was clipped by 5 bases and J by 4 bases, with 12 bases between them. The CDR3 region is CASSQDGRYEQYV. The DNA of the CDR3 is TGTGCCAGCAGTCAGGACGGACGGTACGAGCAGTACGTC.

The count of this clone is one. The chain has TRBV12-5 and TRBJ1-4, with D perhaps TRBD1 (6 bases). V lost 1 base and J 3 bases, leaving 12 bases between the germline ends. CDR1 is LGHNT and CDR2 is FRNRAP in the germline V gene. The CDR3 has 16 residues. CDR3 in amino acids: CASGLAQGISNEKLFF. The CDR3, as DNA: TGTGCTAGTGGTTTGGCGCAGGGGATTTCTAATGAAAAACTGTTTTTT. The whole variable domain, filled in from reference TRBV12-5 and TRBJ1-4, reads DARVTQTPRHKVTEMGQEVTMRCQPILGHNTVFWYRQTMMQGLELLAYFRNRAPLDDSGMPKDRFSAEMPDATLATLKIQPSEPRDSAVYFCASGLAQGISNEKLFFGSGTQLSVL.

This clone was seen just once. This chain uses TRBV29-1 with TRBJ1-2, with 8 positions matching TRBD1. The CDR3 runs to 15 residues. V dropped 0 bases and J dropped 6; count of bases not matched to a gene: 9. Germline CDR1 is SQVTM and CDR2 is ANQGSEA. This chain's CDR3 is CSVEDKQGARNGYTF. The DNA for the CDR3 is TGCAGCGTTGAAGATAAGCAGGGGGCACGAAATGGCTACACCTTC. The entire variable domain, with the rest obtained from reference TRBV29-1 and TRBJ1-2, is as follows: SAVISQKPSRDICQRGTSLTIQCQVDSQVTMMFWYRQQPGQSLTLIATANQGSEATYESGFVIDKFPISRPNLTFSTLTVSNMSPEDSSIYLCSVEDKQGARNGYTFGSGTRLTVV.

The chain recombines TRBV27 with TRBJ2-4; 7 bases fit TRBD1. With 4 bases clipped from V and 5 bases from J, the junction kept 11 bases outside the gene matches. The CDR3 extends over 16 amino acids. CDR1 and CDR2 from the germline V gene are MNHEY and SMNVEV (reference sequence). This CDR3 is CASSSPSRDRQNIQYF. For the CDR3, the DNA is TGTGCCAGCAGTTCTCCTTCCCGGGACAGACAAAACATTCAGTACTTC.

The chain's CDR3 is CASMSGANTEAFF. CDR3 DNA sequence: TGTGCCAGCATGTCTGGGGCGAACACTGAAGCTTTCTTT. The chain links TRBV28 to TRBJ1-1; TRBD1 is a possible D gene (5 bases). V was cut by 7 bases and J by 1 base, with 10 bases left in between. CDR3 length: 13 residues. Germline V CDR1 and CDR2: MDHEN, SYDVKM.

This clone was recorded a few times. The rearrangement joins TRBV6-6 to TRBJ1-1, with TRBD1 matching 7 bases. Germline V lookup: CDR1 MNHNY, CDR2 SVGAGI (reference sequence). This CDR3 region has 13 residues. After removal of 5 bases from V and 3 bases from J, the junction contained 3 bases not matched to a gene. This CDR3 reads CASSITGDTEAFF. CDR3 bases: TGTGCCAGCAGTATTACAGGGGACACTGAAGCTTTCTTT.

The rearrangement uses TRBV29-1 and TRBJ1-2; D perhaps matches TRBD1 (5 bases). Germline values: CDR1 SQVTM, CDR2 ANQGSEA. Deletions cut 8 bases from V and 3 bases from J, with 19 bases between. This CDR3 has 14 residues. This CDR3 reads CSPGGRPGDYGYTF. For the CDR3, the DNA is TGCAGCCCTGGGGGTCGCCCTGGGGACTATGGCTACACCTTC.

The chain recombines TRBV2 with TRBJ2-3, with 7 bases lining up with TRBD2. The V gene end was trimmed by 5 bases and the J gene end by 4 bases; junction bases not matched to a gene: 6. Germline-derived CDR1 and CDR2 are SNHLY and FYNNEI. This CDR3 is 14 amino acids long. CDR3 region: CASSSGRAADTQYF. The CDR3 DNA sequence: TGTGCCAGCAGTAGTGGGAGGGCCGCAGATACGCAGTATTTT.

This chain links TRBV6-5 with TRBJ2-1, with unresolved D. This CDR3 is built from 13 residues. V was shortened by 5 bases and J by 6 bases, with 11 bases between the two germline ends. CDR1 and CDR2 from the germline V gene are MNHEY and SVGAGI. The CDR3: CASSALDRNEQFF. DNA for the CDR3: TGTGCCAGCAGTGCCCTGGATCGCAATGAGCAGTTCTTC.

The chain has TRBV28 and TRBJ1-4; perhaps TRBD1 as D (6 bases). The CDR3 totals 16 residues. The V end was cut by 3 bases, the J end by 0 bases, with 11 bases between. CDR1 is MDHEN, CDR2 SYDVKM, per germline. Written as DNA, the CDR3 is TGTGCCAGCAGTTTTTGGGACATTTCAACTAATGAAAAACTGTTTTTT. It yields the protein CASSFWDISTNEKLFF.

The chain has TRBV4-2 and TRBJ2-3, with 7 nucleotides matching TRBD2. CDR1 and CDR2 (germline): LGHNA, YNFKEQ. With 0 bases clipped from V and 3 bases from J, the junction kept 9 bases outside the gene matches. There are 17 residues in the CDR3. The CDR3 loop is CASSQDSGGGSTDTQYF. CDR3 DNA sequence: TGTGCCAGCAGCCAAGATAGTGGGGGAGGGTCGACAGATACGCAGTATTTT.

The chain links TRBV5-1 to TRBJ1-2, with TRBD1 matching over 9 bases. Germline V gene sequence: CDR1 SGHRS, CDR2 YFSETQ. Trimming cost V 4 bases and J 0 bases; bases outside gene matches: 4. CDR3 length: 15 residues. CDR3 sequence reads: CASSTGTGPNYGYTF. The CDR3, as DNA: TGCGCCAGCAGCACCGGGACAGGGCCTAACTATGGCTACACCTTC.

The CDR3 spells CSVEGTGGYTEAFF. In DNA form, the CDR3 reads TGCAGCGTTGAAGGGACAGGGGGTTACACTGAAGCTTTCTTT. The V and J genes are TRBV29-1 and TRBJ1-1, with 10 bases identical to TRBD1. J was trimmed by 3 bases and V by 1 base; bases with no gene match: 2. The CDR3 spans 14 residues. Germline V CDR1 and CDR2: SQVTM, ANQGSEA.

This clone was observed once. This chain connects TRBV4-2 to TRBJ2-6; D gene ambiguous. CDR3 length: 17 residues. The V end lost 0 bases, the J end lost 0 bases, and 9 bases lay between the germline ends. Germline loops: CDR1 LGHNA, CDR2 YNFKEQ. This CDR3 is CASSQENQLSGANVLTF. In nucleotides, the CDR3 is TGTGCCAGCAGCCAAGAAAACCAACTCTCTGGGGCCAACGTCCTGACTTTC.

This chain links TRBV4-2 with TRBJ2-3, with TRBD1 matching 11 bases. The germline CDR1 and CDR2 sequences are LGHNA and YNFKEQ. J was trimmed by 1 base and V by 6 bases; bases with no gene match: 6. The CDR3 has 16 residues. The CDR3 DNA sequence: TGTGCCAGCAGATCGCCGGGACAGGGGGGCACAGATACGCAGTATTTT. Protein sequence: CASRSPGQGGTDTQYF.

This clone was picked up a small number of times. The rearrangement links TRBV7-6 to TRBJ2-1, with D perhaps matching TRBD1 (6 bases). Trimming left V 4 bases short and J 7 bases short, with 23 bases between. Germline V gene lookup returns CDR1 SGHVS and CDR2 FNYEAQ. The CDR3 is 17 amino acids. Written as DNA, the CDR3 is TGTGCCAGCAGCTCCCCTGGGGGCGCAGGTTTCCAGAATGAGCAGTTCTTC. It encodes CASSSPGGAGFQNEQFF.

The V and J genes are TRBV6-1 and TRBJ2-1, with 12 bases aligning to TRBD2. This CDR3 is built from 14 residues. Per the germline V gene, CDR1 is MNHNS and CDR2 is SASEGT. V was pared by 10 bases and J by 7 bases, with 8 bases of the junction left unmatched. The DNA for the CDR3 is TGTGCCACTCGGTGGACTAGCGGGAAAAATGAGCAGTTCTTC. Translating it yields CATRWTSGKNEQFF.

J is TRBJ2-1 and V is TRBV4-1, with unresolved D. This CDR3 has 15 amino acids. Trimming took 0 bases from V and 10 from J, leaving 16 bases between them. In germline, CDR1 is MGHRA, CDR2 YSYEKL. DNA for the CDR3: TGCGCCAGCAGCCAAGAGGTCCTAAGGCGCCAGGAGCAGTTCTTC. Translation: CASSQEVLRRQEQFF.

The chain carries TRBV9 and TRBJ2-3; 10 bases are shared with TRBD1. The germline gives CDR1 SGDLS, CDR2 YYNGEE. This CDR3 contains 16 residues. The V gene end was trimmed by 0 bases and the J gene end by 6 bases; junction bases not matched to a gene: 7. DNA of the CDR3: TGTGCCAGCAGCGTAGGGAGCGGGGACAGGGGTGATACGCAGTATTTT. This translates into CASSVGSGDRGDTQYF.